This T cell receptor (beta chain) was recovered during a study of shared clonotypes between healthy human individuals. CDR3 length equals 13 residues. In germline, CDR1 is SGHRS, CDR2 YFSETQ. The V and J ends lost 1 base and 9 bases, in that order; junction bases with no gene match: 3. With respect to this clone: Its specificity is unknown.

Donors had no recently reported acute infections or vaccinations and were HIV-negative. Study results and caveats: Rarefaction gave evidence that sorted-subset sequencing remained incomplete despite large depth.

The assay ran at deep level. The method was immunoSEQ multiplex PCR; TCRdb's version includes in-frame clones alone and lacks a portion of them. The table shows fewer than 2.5 million clones, with more than 85% occurring only once. The TCR comes from a man aged 18 to 29 in good health. Some clones in this sample may be carry-over from other donors' samples. The chain carries TRBV5-1 and TRBJ2-1, with 8 bases lining up with TRBD2. The sequencing sample was made of naive CD4+ T cells from PBMCs. As for subset: CD45RA+ positively selected. The CDR3 bases are TGCGCCAGCAGCTTGCGGGAGGGCCTTGAGCAGTTCTTC. Translated: CASSLREGLEQFF.